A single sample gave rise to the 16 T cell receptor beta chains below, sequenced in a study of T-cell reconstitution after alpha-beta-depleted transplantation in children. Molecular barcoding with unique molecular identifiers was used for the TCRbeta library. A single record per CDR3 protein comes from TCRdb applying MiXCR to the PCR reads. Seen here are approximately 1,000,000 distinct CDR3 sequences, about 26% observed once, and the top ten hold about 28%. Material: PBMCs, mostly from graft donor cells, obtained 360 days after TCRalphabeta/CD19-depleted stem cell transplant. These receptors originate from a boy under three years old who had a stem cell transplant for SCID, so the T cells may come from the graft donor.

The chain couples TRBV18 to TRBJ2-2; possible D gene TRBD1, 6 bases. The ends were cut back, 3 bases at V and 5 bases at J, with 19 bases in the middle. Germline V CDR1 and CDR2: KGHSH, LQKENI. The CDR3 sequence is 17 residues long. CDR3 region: CASSPLTGRQGTGELFF. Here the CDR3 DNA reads TGTGCCAGCTCACCCCTCACAGGGAGACAAGGGACCGGGGAGCTGTTTTTT. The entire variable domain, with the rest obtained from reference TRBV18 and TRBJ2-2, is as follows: NAGVMQNPRHLVRRRGQEARLRCSPMKGHSHVYWYRQLPEEGLKFMVYLQKENIIDESGMPKERFSAEFPKEGPSILRIQQVVRGDSAAYFCASSPLTGRQGTGELFFGEGSRLTVL.

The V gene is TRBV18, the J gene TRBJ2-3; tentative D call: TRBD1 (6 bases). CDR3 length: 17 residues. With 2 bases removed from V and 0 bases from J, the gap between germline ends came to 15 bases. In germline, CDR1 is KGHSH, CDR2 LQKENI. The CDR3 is CASSPNGGGGSTDTQYF. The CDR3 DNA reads TGTGCCAGCTCACCAAATGGGGGCGGCGGGAGCACAGATACGCAGTATTTT.

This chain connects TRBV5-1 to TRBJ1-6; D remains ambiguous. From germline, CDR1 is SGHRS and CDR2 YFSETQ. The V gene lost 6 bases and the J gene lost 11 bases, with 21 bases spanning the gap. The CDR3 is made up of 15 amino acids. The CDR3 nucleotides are TGCGCCAGCACCAATATCGGGATTCCTCAGCCACCCCTCCACTTT. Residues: CASTNIGIPQPPLHF. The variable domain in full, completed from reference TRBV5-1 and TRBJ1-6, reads KAGVTQTPRYLIKTRGQQVTLSCSPISGHRSVSWYQQTPGQGLQFLFEYFSETQRNKGNFPGRFSGRQFSNSRSEMNVSTLELGDSALYLCASTNIGIPQPPLHFGNGTRLTVT.

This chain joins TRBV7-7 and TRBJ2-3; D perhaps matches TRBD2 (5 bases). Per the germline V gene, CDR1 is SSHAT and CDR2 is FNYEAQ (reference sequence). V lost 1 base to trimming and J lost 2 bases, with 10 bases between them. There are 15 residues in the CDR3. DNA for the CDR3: TGTGCCAGCAGCTTAGGAGGGTTCGCCACAGATACGCAGTATTTT. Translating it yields CASSLGGFATDTQYF.

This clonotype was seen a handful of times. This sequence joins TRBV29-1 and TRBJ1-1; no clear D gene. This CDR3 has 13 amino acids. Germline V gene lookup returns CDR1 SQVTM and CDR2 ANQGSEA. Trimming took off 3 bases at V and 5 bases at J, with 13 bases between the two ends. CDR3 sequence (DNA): TGCAGCGTTGAGTACGGGGTGGGGACTGAAGCTTTCTTT. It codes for CSVEYGVGTEAFF.

The chain's CDR3 is CASSLGSSAYKNIQYF. The CDR3 nucleotides are TGTGCCAGCAGCTTAGGGTCCTCGGCCTACAAAAACATTCAGTACTTC. The chain couples TRBV7-2 to TRBJ2-4; D is ambiguous. Germline values: CDR1 SGHTA, CDR2 FQGNSA. The CDR3 spans 16 residues. V was pared by 1 base and J by 3 bases, with 13 bases between.

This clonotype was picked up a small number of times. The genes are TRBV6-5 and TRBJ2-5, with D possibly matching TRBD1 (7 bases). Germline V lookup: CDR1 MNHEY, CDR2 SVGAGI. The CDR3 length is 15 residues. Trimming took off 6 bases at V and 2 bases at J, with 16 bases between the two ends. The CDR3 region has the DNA TGTGCCAGCAGGCGGGGTCGGGACAGACAAGAGACCCAGTACTTC. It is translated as CASRRGRDRQETQYF.

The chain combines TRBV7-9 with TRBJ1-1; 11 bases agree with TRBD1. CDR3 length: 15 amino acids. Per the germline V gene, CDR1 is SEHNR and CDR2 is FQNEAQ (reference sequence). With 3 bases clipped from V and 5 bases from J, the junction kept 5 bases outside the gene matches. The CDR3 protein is CASSLGDRGETEAFF. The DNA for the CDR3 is TGTGCCAGCAGCTTGGGGGACAGGGGGGAGACTGAAGCTTTCTTT.

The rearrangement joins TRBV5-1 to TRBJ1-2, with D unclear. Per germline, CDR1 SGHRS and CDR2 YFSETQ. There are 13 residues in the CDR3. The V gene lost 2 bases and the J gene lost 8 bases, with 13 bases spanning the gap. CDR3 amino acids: CASSLFLRKGYTF. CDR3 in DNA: TGCGCCAGCAGCTTATTTTTGAGAAAAGGCTACACCTTC.

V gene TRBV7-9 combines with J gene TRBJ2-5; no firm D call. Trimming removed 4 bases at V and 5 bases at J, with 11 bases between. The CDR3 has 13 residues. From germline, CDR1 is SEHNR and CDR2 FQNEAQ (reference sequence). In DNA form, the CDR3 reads TGTGCCAGCAGCTGGGCCCCGTCTGAGACCCAGTACTTC. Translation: CASSWAPSETQYF.

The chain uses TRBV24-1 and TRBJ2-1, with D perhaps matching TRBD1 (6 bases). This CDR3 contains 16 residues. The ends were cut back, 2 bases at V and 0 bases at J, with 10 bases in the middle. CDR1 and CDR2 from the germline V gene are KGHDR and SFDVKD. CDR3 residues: CATSDWGPGSYNEQFF. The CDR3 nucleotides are TGTGCCACCAGTGATTGGGGGCCCGGCTCCTACAATGAGCAGTTCTTC.

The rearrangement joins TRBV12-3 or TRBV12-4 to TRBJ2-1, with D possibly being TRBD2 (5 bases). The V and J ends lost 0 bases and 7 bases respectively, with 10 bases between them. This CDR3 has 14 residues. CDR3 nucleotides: TGTGCCAGCAGTTTAGCGACCAGAGGGAATGAGCAGTTCTTC. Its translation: CASSLATRGNEQFF.

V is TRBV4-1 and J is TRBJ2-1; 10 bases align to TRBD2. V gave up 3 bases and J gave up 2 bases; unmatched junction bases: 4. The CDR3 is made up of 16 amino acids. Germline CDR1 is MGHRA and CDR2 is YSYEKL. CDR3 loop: CASSQGSGGPYNEQFF. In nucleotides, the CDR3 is TGCGCCAGCAGCCAGGGTAGCGGGGGGCCCTACAATGAGCAGTTCTTC.

The CDR3 sequence is CSAGTRGDRGGYNEQFF. Here the CDR3 DNA reads TGCAGTGCGGGTACCCGAGGTGACAGGGGGGGCTACAATGAGCAGTTCTTC. V and J are TRBV20-1 and TRBJ2-1, with 9 bases identical to TRBD1. This CDR3 region has 17 residues. In germline, CDR1 is DFQATT, CDR2 SNEGSKA (reference sequence). Trimming removed 6 bases from V and 3 bases from J; junction bases left unmatched: 15.

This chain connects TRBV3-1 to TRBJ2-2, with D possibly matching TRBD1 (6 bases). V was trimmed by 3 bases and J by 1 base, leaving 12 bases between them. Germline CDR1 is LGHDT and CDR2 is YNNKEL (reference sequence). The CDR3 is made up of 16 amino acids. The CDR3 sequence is CASSQSGQKNTGELFF. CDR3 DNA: TGTGCCAGCAGCCAGTCAGGACAGAAGAACACCGGGGAGCTGTTTTTT.

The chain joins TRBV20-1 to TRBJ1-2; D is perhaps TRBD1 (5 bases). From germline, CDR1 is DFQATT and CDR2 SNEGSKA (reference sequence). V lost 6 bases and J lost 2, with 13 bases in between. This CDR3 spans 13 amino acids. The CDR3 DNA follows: TGCAGTGCCTGGGGACCGGTGAACTATGGCTACACCTTC. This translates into CSAWGPVNYGYTF.